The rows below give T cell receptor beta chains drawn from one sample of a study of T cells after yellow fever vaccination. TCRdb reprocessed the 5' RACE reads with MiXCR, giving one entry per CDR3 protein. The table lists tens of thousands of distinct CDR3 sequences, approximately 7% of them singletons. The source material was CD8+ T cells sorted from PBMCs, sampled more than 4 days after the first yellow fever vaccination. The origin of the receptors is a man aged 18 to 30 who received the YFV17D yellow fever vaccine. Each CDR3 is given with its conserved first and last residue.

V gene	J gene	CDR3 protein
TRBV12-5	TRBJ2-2	CASGLVGTGNTGELFF
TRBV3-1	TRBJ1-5	CASSQDIRGNQPQHF
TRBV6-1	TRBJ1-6	CASSGLGAGVYNSPLHF
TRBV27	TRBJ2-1	CASSPGRSYNEQFF
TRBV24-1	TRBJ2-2	CATRDGGGELFF
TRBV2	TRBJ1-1	CASSETRVMNTEAFF
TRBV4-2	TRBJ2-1	CASSQAGGPSSSYNEQFF
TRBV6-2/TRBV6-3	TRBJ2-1	CASNKAPSHNEQFF
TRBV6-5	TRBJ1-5	CASSYFISAQNQPQHF
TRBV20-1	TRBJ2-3	CSARKGLAGTDTQYF
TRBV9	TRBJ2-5	CASSVAVSLQETQYF
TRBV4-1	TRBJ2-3	CASSQEDSSGPSTDTQYF
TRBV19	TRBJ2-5	CASSRGSATQYF
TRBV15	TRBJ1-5	CATSRGGHRVGNQPQHF